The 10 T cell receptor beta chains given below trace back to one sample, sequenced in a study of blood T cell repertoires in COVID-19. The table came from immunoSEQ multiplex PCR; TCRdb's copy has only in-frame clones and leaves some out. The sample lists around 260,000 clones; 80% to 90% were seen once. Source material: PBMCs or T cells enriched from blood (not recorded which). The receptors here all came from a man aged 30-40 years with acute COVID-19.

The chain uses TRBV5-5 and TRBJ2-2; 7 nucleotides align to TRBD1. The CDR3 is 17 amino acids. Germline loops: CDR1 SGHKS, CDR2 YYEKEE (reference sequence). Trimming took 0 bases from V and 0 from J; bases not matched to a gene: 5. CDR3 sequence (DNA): TGTGCCAGCAGCTTGGGGACAGGCGGAGCGAACACCGGGGAGCTGTTTTTT. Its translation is CASSLGTGGANTGELFF. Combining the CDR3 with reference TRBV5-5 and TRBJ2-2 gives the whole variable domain DAGVTQSPTHLIKTRGQQVTLRCSPISGHKSVSWYQQVLGQGPQFIFQYYEKEERGRGNFPDRFSARQFPNYSSELNVNALLLGDSALYLCASSLGTGGANTGELFFGEGSRLTVL.

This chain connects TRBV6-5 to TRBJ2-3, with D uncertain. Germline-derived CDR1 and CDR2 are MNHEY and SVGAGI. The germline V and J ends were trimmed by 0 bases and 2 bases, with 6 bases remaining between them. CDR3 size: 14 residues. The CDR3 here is CASSYSPNTDTQYF. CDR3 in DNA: TGTGCCAGCAGTTACTCGCCTAACACAGATACGCAGTATTTT.

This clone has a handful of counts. CDR3 nucleotide sequence: TGTGCCAGCAGTGAAGGTGTAGCGGGGGCACGGGGGGAGACCCAGTACTTC. Translating it yields CASSEGVAGARGETQYF. J is TRBJ2-5 and V is TRBV2; 9 nucleotides align to TRBD2. Germline V gene lookup returns CDR1 SNHLY and CDR2 FYNNEI. CDR3 length: 17 amino acids. With 1 base clipped from V and 5 bases from J, the junction kept 11 bases outside the gene matches.

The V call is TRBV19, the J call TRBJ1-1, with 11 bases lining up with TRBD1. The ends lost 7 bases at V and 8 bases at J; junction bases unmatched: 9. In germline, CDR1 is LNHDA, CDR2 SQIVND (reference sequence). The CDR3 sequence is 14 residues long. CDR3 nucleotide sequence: TGTGCCAGTAACCCCTCCAGGACAGGGGGCGAAGCTTTCTTT. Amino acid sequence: CASNPSRTGGEAFF.

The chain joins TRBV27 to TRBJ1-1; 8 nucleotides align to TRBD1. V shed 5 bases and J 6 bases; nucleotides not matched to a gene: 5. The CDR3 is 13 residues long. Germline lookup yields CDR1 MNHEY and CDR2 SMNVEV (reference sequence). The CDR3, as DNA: TGTGCCAGCAGTCGCCAGGGGGCCCCTGAAGCTTTCTTT. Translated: CASSRQGAPEAFF.

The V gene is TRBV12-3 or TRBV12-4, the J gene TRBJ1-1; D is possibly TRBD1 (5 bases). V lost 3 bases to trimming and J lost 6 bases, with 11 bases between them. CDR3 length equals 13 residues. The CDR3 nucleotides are TGTGCCAGCAGTTTCGGGGGTCGTCCTGAAGCTTTCTTT. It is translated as CASSFGGRPEAFF.

The CDR3: CASSISSGGRADTQYF. CDR3 DNA sequence: TGTGCCAGTAGTATTTCCAGCGGGGGGCGCGCAGATACGCAGTATTTT. V and J are TRBV19 and TRBJ2-3; TRBD2 matches at 9 bases. The V segment lost 3 bases and the J segment 4 bases; nucleotides outside the gene matches: 8. CDR1 and CDR2 from the germline V gene are LNHDA and SQIVND (reference sequence). The CDR3 extends over 16 amino acids.

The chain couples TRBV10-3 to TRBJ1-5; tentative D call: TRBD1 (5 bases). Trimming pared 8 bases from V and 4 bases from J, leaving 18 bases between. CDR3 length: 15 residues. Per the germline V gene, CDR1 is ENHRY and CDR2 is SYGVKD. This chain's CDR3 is CAIGDPNRENQPQHF. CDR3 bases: TGTGCCATCGGGGACCCAAACCGGGAGAATCAGCCCCAGCATTTT.

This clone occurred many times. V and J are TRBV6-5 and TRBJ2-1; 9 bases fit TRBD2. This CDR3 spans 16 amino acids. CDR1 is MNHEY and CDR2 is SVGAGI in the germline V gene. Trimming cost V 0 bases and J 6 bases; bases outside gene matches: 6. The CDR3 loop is CASSYSGRGGRNEQFF. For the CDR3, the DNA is TGTGCCAGCAGTTACTCTGGGCGGGGGGGGCGCAATGAGCAGTTCTTC.

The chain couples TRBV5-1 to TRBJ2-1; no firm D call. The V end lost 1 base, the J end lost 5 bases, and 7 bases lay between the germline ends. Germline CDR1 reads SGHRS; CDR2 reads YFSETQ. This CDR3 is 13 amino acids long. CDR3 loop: CASSLTTDNEQFF. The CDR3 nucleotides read TGCGCCAGCAGCTTGACGACTGACAATGAGCAGTTCTTC.